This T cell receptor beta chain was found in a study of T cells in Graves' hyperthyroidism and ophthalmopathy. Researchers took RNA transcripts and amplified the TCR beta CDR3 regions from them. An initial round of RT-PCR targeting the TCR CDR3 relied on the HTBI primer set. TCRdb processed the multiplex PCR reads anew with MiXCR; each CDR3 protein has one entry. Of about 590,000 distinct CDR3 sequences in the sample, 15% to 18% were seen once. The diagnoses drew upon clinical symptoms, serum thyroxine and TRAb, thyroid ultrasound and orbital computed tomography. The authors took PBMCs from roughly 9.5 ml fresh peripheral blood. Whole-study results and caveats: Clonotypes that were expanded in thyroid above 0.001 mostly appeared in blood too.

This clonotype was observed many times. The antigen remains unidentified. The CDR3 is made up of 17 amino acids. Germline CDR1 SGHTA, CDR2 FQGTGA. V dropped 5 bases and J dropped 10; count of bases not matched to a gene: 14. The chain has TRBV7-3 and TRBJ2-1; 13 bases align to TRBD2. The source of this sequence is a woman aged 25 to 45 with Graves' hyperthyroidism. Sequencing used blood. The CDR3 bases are TGTGCCAGCAGCCCCCAGGGGACTAGCGGGGCCCGAAGGGAGCAGTTCTTC. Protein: CASSPQGTSGARREQFF.